Below, 7 T cell receptor beta chains from the same sample are listed, as sequenced in a study of cytomegalovirus exposure and HLA in healthy donors. With 60 Vbeta and 13 Jbeta primers, the PCR was carried out. Assay: immunoSEQ multiplex PCR; the TCRdb copy retains only in-frame clones and omits some. This table holds some 140,000 clones, roughly 80% found once. Sequencing was carried out using PBMCs. The receptors stem from a man aged 18 to 29 in good health and CMV-seronegative.

This sequence joins TRBV6-5 and TRBJ1-2; 8 positions agree with TRBD1. Germline CDR1 reads MNHEY; CDR2 reads SVGAGI. Losses at the gene ends were 6 bases for V and 5 bases for J; bases not matched to a gene: 8. The CDR3 extends over 14 amino acids. The CDR3 DNA sequence: TGTGCCAGCAGCCAAAGACAGGGGTTGTATGGCTACACCTTC. Its translation: CASSQRQGLYGYTF.

This clone was counted between two and nine times. The chain links TRBV5-1 to TRBJ1-3; TRBD1 is a possible D gene (5 bases). Germline assignment: CDR1 SGHRS and CDR2 YFSETQ. The CDR3 length is 14 residues. The V end lost 4 bases, the J end lost 0 bases, and 8 bases lay between the germline ends. The CDR3 sequence is CASSLDTSGNTIYF. The DNA of the CDR3 is TGCGCCAGCAGCCTGGACACCTCTGGAAACACCATATATTTT.

The chain is built from TRBV27 and TRBJ2-7, with 9 positions matching TRBD1. Germline V gene data show CDR1 as MNHEY and CDR2 as SMNVEV (reference sequence). The CDR3 spans 16 residues. Trimming cost V 6 bases and J 0 bases; bases outside gene matches: 9. The CDR3 region is CASSFVPTGGSYEQYF. The CDR3, as DNA: TGTGCCAGCAGCTTCGTCCCGACAGGGGGCTCCTACGAGCAGTACTTC.

This chain connects TRBV19 to TRBJ1-5; a possible D gene is TRBD1 (5 bases). This CDR3 is built from 13 residues. CDR1 is LNHDA and CDR2 is SQIVND in the germline V gene (reference sequence). Trimming took off 10 bases at V and 2 bases at J, with 12 bases between the two ends. The CDR3 here is CATSRGGNQPQHF. Written as DNA, the CDR3 is TGTGCCACCTCACGGGGGGGCAATCAGCCCCAGCATTTT.

The J gene is TRBJ2-5, the V gene TRBV5-1; no definite D call. V gave up 0 bases and J gave up 5 bases, with 5 bases separating them. Looked up from germline, CDR1 is SGHRS and CDR2 is YFSETQ. CDR3 length: 12 amino acids. The CDR3 reads CASSLAMETQYF. The CDR3 coding sequence is TGCGCCAGCAGCTTGGCCATGGAGACCCAGTACTTC. The full variable domain, its missing parts supplied by reference TRBV5-1 and TRBJ2-5, is KAGVTQTPRYLIKTRGQQVTLSCSPISGHRSVSWYQQTPGQGLQFLFEYFSETQRNKGNFPGRFSGRQFSNSRSEMNVSTLELGDSALYLCASSLAMETQYFGPGTRLLVL.

This clone came up a few times. The V call is TRBV13, the J call TRBJ2-2; D gene uncertain. Trimming removed 4 bases from V and 7 bases from J, with 16 bases in between. CDR3 length: 15 amino acids. Looked up from germline, CDR1 is PRHDT and CDR2 is FYEKMQ (reference sequence). This CDR3 is CASSSLDGRDGELFF. The CDR3 nucleotides read TGTGCCAGCAGCTCGCTTGATGGGCGCGACGGGGAGCTGTTTTTT.

The CDR3 loop is CASSEGAGGLDFDEQFF. CDR3 sequence (DNA): TGTGCCAGCAGTGAAGGGGCAGGGGGCTTGGATTTCGATGAGCAGTTCTTC. This chain connects TRBV6-1 to TRBJ2-1, with 8 bases identical to TRBD1. CDR1 and CDR2 from the germline V gene are MNHNS and SASEGT. The CDR3 is 17 amino acids. V lost 1 base, J lost 8 bases, and 13 bases stayed unmatched.